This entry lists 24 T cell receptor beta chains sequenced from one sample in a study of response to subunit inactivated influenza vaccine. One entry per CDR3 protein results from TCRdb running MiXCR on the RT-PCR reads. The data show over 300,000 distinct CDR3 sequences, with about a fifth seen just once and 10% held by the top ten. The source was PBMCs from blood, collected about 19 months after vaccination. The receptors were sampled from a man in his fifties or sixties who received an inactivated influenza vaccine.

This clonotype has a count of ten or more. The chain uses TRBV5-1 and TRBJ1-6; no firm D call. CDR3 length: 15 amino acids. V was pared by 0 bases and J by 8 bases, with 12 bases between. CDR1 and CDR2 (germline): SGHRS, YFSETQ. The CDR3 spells CASSLGSGRDSPLHF. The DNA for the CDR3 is TGCGCCAGCAGCTTGGGGTCAGGCCGCGATTCACCCCTCCACTTT.

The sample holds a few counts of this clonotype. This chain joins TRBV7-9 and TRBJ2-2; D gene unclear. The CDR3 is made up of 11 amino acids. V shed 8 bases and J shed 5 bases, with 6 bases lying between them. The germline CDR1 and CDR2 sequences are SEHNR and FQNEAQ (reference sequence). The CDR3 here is CASRWTGELFF. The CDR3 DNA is TGTGCCAGCCGGTGGACCGGGGAGCTGTTTTTT.

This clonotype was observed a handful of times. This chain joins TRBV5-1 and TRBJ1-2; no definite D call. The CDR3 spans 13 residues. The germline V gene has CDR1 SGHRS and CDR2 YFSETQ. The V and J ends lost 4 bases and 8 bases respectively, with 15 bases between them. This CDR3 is CASSERTVEGYTF. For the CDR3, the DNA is TGCGCCAGCAGCGAAAGGACGGTGGAAGGCTACACCTTC.

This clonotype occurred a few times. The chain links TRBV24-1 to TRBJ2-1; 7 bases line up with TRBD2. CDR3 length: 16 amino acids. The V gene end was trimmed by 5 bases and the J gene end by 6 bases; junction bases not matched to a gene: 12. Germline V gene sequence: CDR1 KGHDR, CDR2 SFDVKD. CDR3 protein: CATSVPGRGGFNEQFF. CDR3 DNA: TGTGCCACCAGTGTCCCGGGCCGCGGGGGATTCAATGAGCAGTTCTTC.

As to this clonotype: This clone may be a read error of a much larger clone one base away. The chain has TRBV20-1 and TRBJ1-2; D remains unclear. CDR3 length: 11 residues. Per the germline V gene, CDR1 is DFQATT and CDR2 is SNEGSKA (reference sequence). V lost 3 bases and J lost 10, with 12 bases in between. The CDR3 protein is CSASIRSVYTF. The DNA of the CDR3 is TGCAGTGCTAGCATTAGGAGCGTCTACACCTTC.

CDR3 region: CASSQGWGNSNQPQHF. The CDR3 nucleotides are TGTGCCAGCAGCCAAGGGTGGGGAAATAGCAATCAGCCCCAGCATTTT. The chain uses TRBV3-1 and TRBJ1-5; no clear D. The CDR3 is 16 amino acids. Trimming took off 1 base at V and 0 bases at J, with 10 bases between the two ends. The germline CDR1 and CDR2 sequences are LGHDT and YNNKEL (reference sequence).

In DNA, the CDR3 is TGTGCCAGCTCACCCTTAGCAGGGATCCAAGAGACCCAGTACTTC. Its translation is CASSPLAGIQETQYF. V and J are TRBV18 and TRBJ2-5; weak D call: TRBD1 (5 bases). CDR1 is KGHSH and CDR2 is LQKENI in the germline V gene. Trimming took off 3 bases at V and 1 base at J, with 12 bases between the two ends. CDR3 size: 15 residues.

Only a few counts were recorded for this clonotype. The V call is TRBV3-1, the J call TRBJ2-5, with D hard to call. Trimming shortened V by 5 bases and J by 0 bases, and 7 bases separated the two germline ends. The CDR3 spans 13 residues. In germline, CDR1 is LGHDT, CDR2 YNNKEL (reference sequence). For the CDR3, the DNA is TGTGCCAGCAGCATGACTGACCAAGAGACCCAGTACTTC. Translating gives CASSMTDQETQYF.

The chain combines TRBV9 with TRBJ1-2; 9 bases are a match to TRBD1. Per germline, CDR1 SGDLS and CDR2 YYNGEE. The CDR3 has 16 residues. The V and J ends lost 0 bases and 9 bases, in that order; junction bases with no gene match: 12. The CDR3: CASSVAQLKTGGRYTF. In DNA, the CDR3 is TGTGCCAGCAGCGTAGCCCAACTCAAGACAGGGGGGCGCTACACCTTC.

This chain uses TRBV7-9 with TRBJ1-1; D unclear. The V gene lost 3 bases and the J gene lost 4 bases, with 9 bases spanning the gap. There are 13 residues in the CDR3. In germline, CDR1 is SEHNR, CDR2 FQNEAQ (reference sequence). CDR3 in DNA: TGTGCCAGCAGCTTGCCCCTGCGCACTGAAGCTTTCTTT. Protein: CASSLPLRTEAFF.

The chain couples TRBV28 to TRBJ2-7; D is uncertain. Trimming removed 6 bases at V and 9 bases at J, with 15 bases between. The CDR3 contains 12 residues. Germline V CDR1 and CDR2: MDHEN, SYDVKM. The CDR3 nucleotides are TGTGCCAGCAGCACCGTGACGCCAGGGCAGTACTTC. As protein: CASSTVTPGQYF.

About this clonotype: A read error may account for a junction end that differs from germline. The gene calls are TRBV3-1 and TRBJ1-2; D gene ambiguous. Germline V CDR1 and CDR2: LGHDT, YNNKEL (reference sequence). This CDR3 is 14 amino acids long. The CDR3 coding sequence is TGTGCCAGCAGCCTCGGTCTGGGTAACTATAGCTACACCTTC. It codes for CASSLGLGNYSYTF.

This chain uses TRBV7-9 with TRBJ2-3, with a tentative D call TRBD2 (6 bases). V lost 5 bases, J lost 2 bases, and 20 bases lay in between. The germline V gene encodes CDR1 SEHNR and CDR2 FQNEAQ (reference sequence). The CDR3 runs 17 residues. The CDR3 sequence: CASSLTLLAALTDTQYF. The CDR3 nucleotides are TGTGCCAGCAGCCTAACCCTATTAGCGGCGCTCACAGATACGCAGTATTTT.

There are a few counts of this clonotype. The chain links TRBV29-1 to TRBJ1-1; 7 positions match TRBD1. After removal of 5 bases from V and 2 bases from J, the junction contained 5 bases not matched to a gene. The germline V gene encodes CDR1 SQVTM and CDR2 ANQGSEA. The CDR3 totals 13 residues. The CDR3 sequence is CSVYGTANTEAFF. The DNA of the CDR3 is TGCAGCGTTTATGGGACAGCAAACACTGAAGCTTTCTTT.

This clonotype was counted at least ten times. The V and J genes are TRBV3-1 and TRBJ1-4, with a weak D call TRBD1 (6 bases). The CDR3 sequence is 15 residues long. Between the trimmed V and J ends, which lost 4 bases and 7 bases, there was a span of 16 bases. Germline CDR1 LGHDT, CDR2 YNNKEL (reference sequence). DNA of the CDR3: TGTGCCAGCAGCCCCCGGACAGTTTGGGGTGAAAAACTGTTTTTT. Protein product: CASSPRTVWGEKLFF. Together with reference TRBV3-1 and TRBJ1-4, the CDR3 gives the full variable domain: DTAVSQTPKYLVTQMGNDKSIKCEQNLGHDTMYWYKQDSKKFLKIMFSYNNKELIINETVPNRFSPKSPDKAHLNLHINSLELGDSAVYFCASSPRTVWGEKLFFGSGTQLSVL.

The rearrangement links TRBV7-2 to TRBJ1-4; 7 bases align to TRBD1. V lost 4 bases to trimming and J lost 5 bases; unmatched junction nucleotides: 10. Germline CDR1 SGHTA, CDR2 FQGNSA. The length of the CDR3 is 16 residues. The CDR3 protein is CASSSLPGQTNEKLFF. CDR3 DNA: TGTGCCAGCAGCTCCCTCCCGGGACAGACAAATGAAAAACTGTTTTTT. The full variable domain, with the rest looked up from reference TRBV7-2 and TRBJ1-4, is GAGVSQSPSNKVTEKGKDVELRCDPISGHTALYWYRQSLGQGLEFLIYFQGNSAPDKSGLPSDRFSAERTGGSVSTLTIQRTQQEDSAVYLCASSSLPGQTNEKLFFGSGTQLSVL.

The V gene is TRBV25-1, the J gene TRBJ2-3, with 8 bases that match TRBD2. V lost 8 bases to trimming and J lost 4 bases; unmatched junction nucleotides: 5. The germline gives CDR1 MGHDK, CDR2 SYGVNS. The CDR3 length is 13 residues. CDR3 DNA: TGTGCCAGCGGGGGACTAGTCGCAGATACGCAGTATTTT. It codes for CASGGLVADTQYF. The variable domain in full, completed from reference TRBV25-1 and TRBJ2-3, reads EADIYQTPRYLVIGTGKKITLECSQTMGHDKMYWYQQDPGMELHLIHYSYGVNSTEKGDLSSESTVSRIRTEHFPLTLESARPSHTSQYLCASGGLVADTQYFGPGTRLTVL.

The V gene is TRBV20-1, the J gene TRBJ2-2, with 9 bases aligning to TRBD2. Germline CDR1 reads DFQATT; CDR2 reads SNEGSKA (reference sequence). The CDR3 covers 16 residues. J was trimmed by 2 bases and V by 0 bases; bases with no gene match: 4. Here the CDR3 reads CSARDRLAGNTGELFF. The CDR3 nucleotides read TGCAGTGCTAGAGATAGGCTAGCGGGAAACACCGGGGAGCTGTTTTTT.

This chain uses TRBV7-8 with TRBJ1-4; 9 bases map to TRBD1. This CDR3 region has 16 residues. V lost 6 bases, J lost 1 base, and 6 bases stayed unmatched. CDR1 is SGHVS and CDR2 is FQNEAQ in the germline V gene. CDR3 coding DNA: TGTGCCAGCAGACCGGACAGGGGTGGAACTAATGAAAAACTGTTTTTT. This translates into CASRPDRGGTNEKLFF.

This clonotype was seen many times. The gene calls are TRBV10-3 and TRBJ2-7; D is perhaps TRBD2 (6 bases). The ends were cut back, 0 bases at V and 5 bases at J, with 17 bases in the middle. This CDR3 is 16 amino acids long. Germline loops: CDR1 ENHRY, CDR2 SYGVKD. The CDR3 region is CAISESERAMFDEQYF. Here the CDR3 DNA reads TGTGCCATCAGTGAGTCGGAGCGGGCGATGTTCGACGAGCAGTACTTC.

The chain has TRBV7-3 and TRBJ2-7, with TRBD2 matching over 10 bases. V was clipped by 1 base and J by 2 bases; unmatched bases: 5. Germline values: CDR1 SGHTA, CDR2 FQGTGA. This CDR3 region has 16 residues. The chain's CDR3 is CASSLMGTSVTYEQYF. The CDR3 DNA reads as TGTGCCAGCAGCTTAATGGGGACTAGCGTTACCTACGAGCAGTACTTC.

The CDR3 DNA is TGCGCCAGCAGCCAAGTTGGAGGAGGGACAGATACGCAGTATTTT. It yields the protein CASSQVGGGTDTQYF. The V call is TRBV4-3, the J call TRBJ2-3; maybe TRBD2 (6 bases). V was shortened by 1 base and J by 3 bases, with 11 bases between the two germline ends. Germline V gives CDR1 LGHNA, CDR2 YSLEER. The CDR3 is 15 amino acids.

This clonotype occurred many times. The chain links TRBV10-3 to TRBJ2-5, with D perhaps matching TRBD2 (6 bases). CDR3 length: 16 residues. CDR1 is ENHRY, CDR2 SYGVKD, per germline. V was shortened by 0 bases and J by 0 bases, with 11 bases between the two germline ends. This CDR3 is CAISESMEGYQETQYF. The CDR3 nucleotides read TGTGCCATCAGTGAGTCGATGGAGGGGTACCAAGAGACCCAGTACTTC.

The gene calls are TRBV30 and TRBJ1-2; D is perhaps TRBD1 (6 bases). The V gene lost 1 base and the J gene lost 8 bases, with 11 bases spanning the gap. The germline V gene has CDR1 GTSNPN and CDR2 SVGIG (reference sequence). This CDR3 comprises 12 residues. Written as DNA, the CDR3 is TGTGCCTGGAGTGGGGGGCCCGGGGGCTACACCTTC. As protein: CAWSGGPGGYTF.